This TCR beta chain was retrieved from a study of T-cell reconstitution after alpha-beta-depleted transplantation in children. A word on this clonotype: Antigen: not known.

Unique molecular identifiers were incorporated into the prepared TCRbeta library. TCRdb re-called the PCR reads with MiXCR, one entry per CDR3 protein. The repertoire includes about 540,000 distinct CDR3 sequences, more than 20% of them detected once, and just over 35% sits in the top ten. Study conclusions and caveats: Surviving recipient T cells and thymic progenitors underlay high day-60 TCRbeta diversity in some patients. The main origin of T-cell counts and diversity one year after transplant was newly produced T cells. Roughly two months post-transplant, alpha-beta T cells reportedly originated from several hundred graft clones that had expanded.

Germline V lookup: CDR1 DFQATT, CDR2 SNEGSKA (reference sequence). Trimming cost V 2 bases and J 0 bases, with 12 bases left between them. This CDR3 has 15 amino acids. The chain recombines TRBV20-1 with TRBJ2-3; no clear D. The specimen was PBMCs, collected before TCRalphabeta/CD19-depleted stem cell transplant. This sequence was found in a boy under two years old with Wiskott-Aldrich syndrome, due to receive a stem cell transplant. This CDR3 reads CSARNTATSTDTQYF. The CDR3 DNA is TGCAGTGCTAGAAACACAGCCACTAGCACAGATACGCAGTATTTT.